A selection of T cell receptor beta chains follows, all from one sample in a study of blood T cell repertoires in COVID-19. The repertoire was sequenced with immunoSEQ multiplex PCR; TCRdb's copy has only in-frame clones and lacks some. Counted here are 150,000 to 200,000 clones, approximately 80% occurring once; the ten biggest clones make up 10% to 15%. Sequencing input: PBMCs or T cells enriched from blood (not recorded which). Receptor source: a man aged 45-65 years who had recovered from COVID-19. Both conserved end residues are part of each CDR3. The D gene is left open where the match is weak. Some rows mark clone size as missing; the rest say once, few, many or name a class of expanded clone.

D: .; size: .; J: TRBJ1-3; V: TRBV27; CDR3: CASSSSNLNTIYF; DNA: TGTGCCAGCAGTTCGAGCAACTTAAACACCATATATTTT
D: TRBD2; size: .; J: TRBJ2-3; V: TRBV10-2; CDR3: CASRAGESTDTQYF; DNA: TGCGCCAGCAGAGCGGGGGAGTCAACAGATACGCAGTATTTT
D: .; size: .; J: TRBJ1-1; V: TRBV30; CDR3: CAWSVHKREAFF; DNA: TGTGCCTGGAGTGTACATAAACGAGAAGCTTTCTTT
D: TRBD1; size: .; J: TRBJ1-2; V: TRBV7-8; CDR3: CASSLTGQGSGYTF; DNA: TGTGCCAGCAGCTTAACGGGACAGGGGAGTGGCTACACCTTC
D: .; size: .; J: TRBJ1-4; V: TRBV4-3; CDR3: CASSQDDLPGGKLFF; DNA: TGCGCCAGCAGCCAAGATGACTTACCGGGGGGAAAACTGTTTTTT
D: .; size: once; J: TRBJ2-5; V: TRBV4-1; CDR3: CASSPLGFEETQYF; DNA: TGCGCCAGCAGCCCCCTCGGGTTTGAAGAGACCCAGTACTTC
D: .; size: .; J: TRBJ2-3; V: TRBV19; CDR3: CASSPLSGRPPFSTDTQYF; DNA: TGTGCCAGTAGTCCGCTTTCCGGGAGACCCCCCTTTAGCACAGATACGCAGTATTTT
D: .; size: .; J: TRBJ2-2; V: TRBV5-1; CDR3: CASSLRGTGNTGELFF; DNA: TGCGCCAGCAGCTTGCGCGGGACGGGGAACACCGGGGAGCTGTTTTTT
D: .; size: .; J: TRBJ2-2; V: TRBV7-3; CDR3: CASSLTSWQGNTGELFF; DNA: TGTGCCAGCAGCTTAACCTCGTGGCAGGGTAACACCGGGGAGCTGTTTTTT
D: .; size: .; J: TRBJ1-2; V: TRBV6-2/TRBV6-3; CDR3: CASSRTQANYGYTF; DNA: TGTGCCAGCAGTCGGACACAGGCTAACTATGGCTACACCTTC
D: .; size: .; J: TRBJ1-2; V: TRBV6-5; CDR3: CASSYSLVANYGYTF; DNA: TGTGCCAGCAGTTACTCCCTGGTAGCTAACTATGGCTACACCTTC
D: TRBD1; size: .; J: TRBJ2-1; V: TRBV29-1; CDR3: CSVEGDRGGYNEQFF; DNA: TGCAGCGTTGAAGGGGACAGGGGGGGATACAATGAGCAGTTCTTC
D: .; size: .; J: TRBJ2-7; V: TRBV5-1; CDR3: CASSIYSGTPLYEQYF; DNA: TGCGCCAGCAGCATATATTCCGGGACACCCCTCTACGAGCAGTACTTC
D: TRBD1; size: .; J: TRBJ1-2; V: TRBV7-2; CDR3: CASSPASGGLGYTF; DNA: TGTGCCAGCAGCCCCGCGTCAGGGGGGTTGGGCTACACCTTC
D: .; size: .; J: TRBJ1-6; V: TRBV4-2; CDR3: CASSQAGDPNSPLHF; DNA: TGTGCCAGCAGCCAAGCTGGAGACCCTAATTCACCCCTCCACTTT
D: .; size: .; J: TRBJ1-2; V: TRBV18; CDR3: CASSTYFEESYGYTF; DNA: TGTGCCAGCTCAACCTACTTTGAGGAGAGCTATGGCTACACCTTC
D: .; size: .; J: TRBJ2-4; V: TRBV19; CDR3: CASSLDRIKNIQYF; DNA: TGTGCCAGTAGTCTAGACAGGATTAAAAACATTCAGTACTTC
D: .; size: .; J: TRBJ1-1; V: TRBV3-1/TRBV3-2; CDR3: CASSQAVVMNTEAFF; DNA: TGTGCCAGCAGCCAGGCAGTCGTGATGAACACTGAAGCTTTCTTT
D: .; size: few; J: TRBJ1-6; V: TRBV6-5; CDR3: CASSYDSRSYNSPLHF; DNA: TGTGCCAGCAGTTACGACAGCCGCTCCTATAATTCACCCCTCCACTTT
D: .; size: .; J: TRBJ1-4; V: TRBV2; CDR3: CASGPAGVGNEKLFF; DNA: TGTGCCAGCGGACCCGCAGGGGTTGGGAATGAAAAACTGTTTTTT
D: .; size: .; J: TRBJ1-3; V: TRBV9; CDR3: CASSVAPGKPFGNTIYF; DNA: TGTGCCAGCAGCGTAGCCCCAGGGAAGCCTTTTGGAAACACCATATATTTT
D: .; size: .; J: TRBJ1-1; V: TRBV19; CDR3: CASSPPGWVTEAFF; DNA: TGTGCCAGTAGTCCCCCAGGGTGGGTCACTGAAGCTTTCTTT
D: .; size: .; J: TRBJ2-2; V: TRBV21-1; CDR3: CAIQGAQTGELFF; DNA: TGTGCCATTCAGGGGGCTCAGACCGGGGAGCTGTTTTTT
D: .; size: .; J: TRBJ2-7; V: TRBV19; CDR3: CASSPNRGLSYEQYF; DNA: TGTGCCAGTAGCCCTAACAGGGGACTTTCCTACGAGCAGTACTTC
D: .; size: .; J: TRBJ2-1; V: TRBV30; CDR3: CAWTLTGSSYNEQFF; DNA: TGTGCCTGGACCTTGACGGGGAGCTCCTACAATGAGCAGTTCTTC
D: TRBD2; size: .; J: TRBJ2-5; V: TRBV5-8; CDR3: CASSFGRGGSSQETQYF; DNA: TGTGCCAGCAGCTTTGGGCGGGGGGGCTCGAGCCAAGAGACCCAGTACTTC
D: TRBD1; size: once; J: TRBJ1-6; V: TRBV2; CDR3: CASRGQGDSPLHF; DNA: TGTGCCAGCAGGGGACAGGGAGATTCACCCCTCCACTTT
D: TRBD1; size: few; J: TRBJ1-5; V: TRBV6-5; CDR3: CASSYGTGMEGMHF; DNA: TGTGCCAGCAGTTACGGGACAGGGATGGAGGGGATGCATTTT
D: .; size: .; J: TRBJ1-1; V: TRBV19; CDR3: CASDSLNTEAFF; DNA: TGTGCTTCGGACAGTTTGAACACTGAAGCTTTCTTT
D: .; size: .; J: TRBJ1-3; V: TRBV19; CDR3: CASSQSGNTIYF; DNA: TGTGCCAGTAGTCAGTCTGGAAACACCATATATTTT
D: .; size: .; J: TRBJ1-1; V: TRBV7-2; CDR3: CASSYATAEAFF; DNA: TGTGCCAGCAGCTACGCGACAGCTGAAGCTTTCTTT
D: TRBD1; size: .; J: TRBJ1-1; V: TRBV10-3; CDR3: CAIGRTGEAFF; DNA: TGTGCCATCGGGAGGACAGGGGAAGCTTTCTTT
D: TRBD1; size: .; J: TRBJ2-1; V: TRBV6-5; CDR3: CASDRGNEQFF; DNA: TGTGCCAGCGACAGGGGTAATGAGCAGTTCTTC
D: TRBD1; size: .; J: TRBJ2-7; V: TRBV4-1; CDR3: CASSQGDSTYEQYF; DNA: TGCGCCAGCAGTCAAGGGGACAGTACCTACGAGCAGTACTTC
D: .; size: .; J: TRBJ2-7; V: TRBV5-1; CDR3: CASSLTGNHYEQYF; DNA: TGCGCCAGCAGCTTAACAGGGAACCACTACGAGCAGTACTTC
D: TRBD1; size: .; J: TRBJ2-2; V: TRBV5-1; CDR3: CASSRQGARGTGELFF; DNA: TGCGCCAGCAGCCGACAGGGGGCGAGGGGAACCGGGGAGCTGTTTTTT
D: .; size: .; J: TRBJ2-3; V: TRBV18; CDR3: CASSPYTDTQYF; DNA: TGTGCCAGCTCACCATACACAGATACGCAGTATTTT
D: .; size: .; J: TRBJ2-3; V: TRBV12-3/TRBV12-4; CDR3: CASSWDFTDTQYF; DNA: TGTGCCAGCAGTTGGGACTTTACAGATACGCAGTATTTT
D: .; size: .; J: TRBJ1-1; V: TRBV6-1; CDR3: CASSEAGGVGTEAFF; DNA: TGTGCCAGCAGTGAAGCCGGGGGGGTTGGCACTGAAGCTTTCTTT
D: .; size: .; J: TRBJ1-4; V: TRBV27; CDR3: CAPTLSAEITNEKLFF; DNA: TGTGCCCCTACCTTATCGGCGGAAATTACTAATGAAAAACTGTTTTTT